A selection of T cell receptor beta chains follows, all from one sample in a study of T cell responses to AZD1222 COVID-19 vaccine. Method: immunoSEQ multiplex PCR; TCRdb's copy keeps in-frame clones and lacks some. This table has 100,000 or so clones, roughly 90% appearing once. The specimen was peripheral blood, collected 28 days after the second AZD1222 dose. The receptors were sampled from an adult who received the AZD1222 COVID-19 vaccine. The CDR3 runs from the conserved cysteine through the conserved F or W. Fields, in order: J gene, V gene, CDR3 length, clone size, CDR3 protein. Only some rows state a clone size, as once, few, many or a class for expanded clones.

j_call: TRBJ1-2; v_call: TRBV30; cdr3_length: 12; clone_size: -; cdr3_aa: CAWSADLVGYTF
j_call: TRBJ2-7; v_call: TRBV5-1; cdr3_length: 15; clone_size: few; cdr3_aa: CASSLGSGGSYEQYF
j_call: TRBJ1-5; v_call: TRBV5-8; cdr3_length: 17; clone_size: few; cdr3_aa: CASSFGQGKGPNQPQHF
j_call: TRBJ1-1; v_call: TRBV11-2; cdr3_length: 13; clone_size: -; cdr3_aa: CASCQGVRTEAFF
j_call: TRBJ1-6; v_call: TRBV14; cdr3_length: 15; clone_size: -; cdr3_aa: CASSQEKLNNSPLHF
j_call: TRBJ1-4; v_call: TRBV7-8; cdr3_length: 17; clone_size: -; cdr3_aa: CASSFPKGGQGHEKLFF
j_call: TRBJ2-7; v_call: TRBV2; cdr3_length: 12; clone_size: -; cdr3_aa: CAGGTGGYEQYF
j_call: TRBJ1-5; v_call: TRBV18; cdr3_length: 14; clone_size: once; cdr3_aa: CASSRLGSNQPQHF
j_call: TRBJ1-2; v_call: TRBV16; cdr3_length: 15; clone_size: -; cdr3_aa: CASSPTQDGGYGYTF
j_call: TRBJ2-7; v_call: TRBV15; cdr3_length: 15; clone_size: -; cdr3_aa: CATSRDTGGAYEQYF
j_call: TRBJ2-7; v_call: TRBV7-4; cdr3_length: 17; clone_size: -; cdr3_aa: CASSLEPPGRTYYEQYF
j_call: TRBJ2-2; v_call: TRBV5-1; cdr3_length: 16; clone_size: -; cdr3_aa: CASSQPRGSNTGELFF
j_call: TRBJ2-1; v_call: TRBV25-1; cdr3_length: 12; clone_size: -; cdr3_aa: CASSYGNNEQFF
j_call: TRBJ1-2; v_call: TRBV28; cdr3_length: 13; clone_size: -; cdr3_aa: CASTPAGRYGYTF
j_call: TRBJ1-1; v_call: TRBV11-3; cdr3_length: 14; clone_size: -; cdr3_aa: CASSLGDRDTEAFF
j_call: TRBJ1-2; v_call: TRBV5-1; cdr3_length: 13; clone_size: -; cdr3_aa: CASSLPPAVGYTF
j_call: TRBJ1-6; v_call: TRBV27; cdr3_length: 16; clone_size: -; cdr3_aa: CASRGGDSSYNSPLHF
j_call: TRBJ2-1; v_call: TRBV4-3; cdr3_length: 19; clone_size: -; cdr3_aa: CASSRGPLGLAGIYNEQFF
j_call: TRBJ1-6; v_call: TRBV7-9; cdr3_length: 15; clone_size: once; cdr3_aa: CASSPGGTGNSPLHF
j_call: TRBJ1-4; v_call: TRBV19; cdr3_length: 17; clone_size: once; cdr3_aa: CASTARDRGRRNEKLFF
j_call: TRBJ1-3; v_call: TRBV11-3; cdr3_length: 15; clone_size: once; cdr3_aa: CASSRLGISGNTIYF
j_call: TRBJ1-1; v_call: TRBV7-2; cdr3_length: 13; clone_size: -; cdr3_aa: CASSGDAYTEAFF
j_call: TRBJ1-1; v_call: TRBV6-5; cdr3_length: 13; clone_size: -; cdr3_aa: CASSRTENTEAFF
j_call: TRBJ2-7; v_call: TRBV3-1/TRBV3-2; cdr3_length: 14; clone_size: -; cdr3_aa: CASSQPDRVSEQYF
j_call: TRBJ2-1; v_call: TRBV5-1; cdr3_length: 15; clone_size: -; cdr3_aa: CASSLARRGVNEQFF
j_call: TRBJ2-1; v_call: TRBV5-4; cdr3_length: 14; clone_size: -; cdr3_aa: CASSPAGAYNEQFF
j_call: TRBJ1-1; v_call: TRBV18; cdr3_length: 15; clone_size: -; cdr3_aa: CASSPNQKRNTEAFF
j_call: TRBJ1-2; v_call: TRBV5-1; cdr3_length: 12; clone_size: -; cdr3_aa: CASSLPGSGYTF
j_call: TRBJ1-1; v_call: TRBV15; cdr3_length: 17; clone_size: -; cdr3_aa: CATSGWGTGGRNTEAFF
j_call: TRBJ1-2; v_call: TRBV4-1; cdr3_length: 16; clone_size: -; cdr3_aa: CASSPSGAGGDYGYTF
j_call: TRBJ2-7; v_call: TRBV15; cdr3_length: 15; clone_size: -; cdr3_aa: CATSRLAGVKYEQYF
j_call: TRBJ1-4; v_call: TRBV9; cdr3_length: 15; clone_size: -; cdr3_aa: CASSVGGGVGEKLFF
j_call: TRBJ1-2; v_call: TRBV12-3/TRBV12-4; cdr3_length: 12; clone_size: -; cdr3_aa: CASSLRTAVCTF
j_call: TRBJ2-7; v_call: TRBV5-6; cdr3_length: 16; clone_size: -; cdr3_aa: CASSWGGLAPIGEQYF
j_call: TRBJ1-2; v_call: TRBV25-1; cdr3_length: 16; clone_size: -; cdr3_aa: CASSGAPGQGDYGYTF
j_call: TRBJ1-6; v_call: TRBV30; cdr3_length: 14; clone_size: -; cdr3_aa: CAWTPGRANSPLHF
j_call: TRBJ1-2; v_call: TRBV6-2/TRBV6-3; cdr3_length: 12; clone_size: -; cdr3_aa: CASSQWVEGYTF
j_call: TRBJ1-1; v_call: TRBV19; cdr3_length: 14; clone_size: -; cdr3_aa: CASTKVGMNTEAFF
j_call: TRBJ2-4; v_call: TRBV3-1/TRBV3-2; cdr3_length: 12; clone_size: -; cdr3_aa: CASSQDSNIQYF
j_call: TRBJ1-2; v_call: TRBV13; cdr3_length: 14; clone_size: -; cdr3_aa: CASSFQGTNYGYTF
j_call: TRBJ1-5; v_call: TRBV28; cdr3_length: 14; clone_size: -; cdr3_aa: CASSLVRGNQPQHF
j_call: TRBJ2-1; v_call: TRBV29-1; cdr3_length: 14; clone_size: once; cdr3_aa: CSVEDRGDYNEQFF
j_call: TRBJ2-2; v_call: TRBV3-1/TRBV3-2; cdr3_length: 15; clone_size: -; cdr3_aa: CASSQQRGGAGELFF
j_call: TRBJ1-2; v_call: TRBV7-6; cdr3_length: 14; clone_size: -; cdr3_aa: CASSLRGQRNGYTF
j_call: TRBJ2-1; v_call: TRBV4-3; cdr3_length: 14; clone_size: -; cdr3_aa: CASSQEDTHNEQFF
j_call: TRBJ1-2; v_call: TRBV7-2; cdr3_length: 18; clone_size: -; cdr3_aa: CASSSRGGRDSANYGYTF
j_call: TRBJ1-3; v_call: TRBV30; cdr3_length: 13; clone_size: once; cdr3_aa: CAWSLTVGNTIYF
j_call: TRBJ2-3; v_call: TRBV29-1; cdr3_length: 14; clone_size: -; cdr3_aa: CSVTSGGYTDTQYF
j_call: TRBJ2-7; v_call: TRBV4-2; cdr3_length: 16; clone_size: -; cdr3_aa: CASSQDGLAGGYEQYF
j_call: TRBJ2-1; v_call: TRBV27; cdr3_length: 15; clone_size: -; cdr3_aa: CASSLAGGLGNEQFF